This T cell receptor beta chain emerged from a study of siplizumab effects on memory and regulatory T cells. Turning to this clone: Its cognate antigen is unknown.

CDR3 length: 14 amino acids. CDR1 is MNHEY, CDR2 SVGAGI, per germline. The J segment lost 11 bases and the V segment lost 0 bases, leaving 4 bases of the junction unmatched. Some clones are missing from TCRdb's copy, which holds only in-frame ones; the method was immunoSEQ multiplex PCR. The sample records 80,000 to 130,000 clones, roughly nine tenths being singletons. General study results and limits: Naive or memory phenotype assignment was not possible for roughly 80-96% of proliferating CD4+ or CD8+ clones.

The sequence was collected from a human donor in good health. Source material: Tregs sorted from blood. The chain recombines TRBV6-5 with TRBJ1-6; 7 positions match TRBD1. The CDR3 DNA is TGTGCCAGCAGTTACTCTGGACAGGCTGCACCCCTCCACTTT. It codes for CASSYSGQAAPLHF.